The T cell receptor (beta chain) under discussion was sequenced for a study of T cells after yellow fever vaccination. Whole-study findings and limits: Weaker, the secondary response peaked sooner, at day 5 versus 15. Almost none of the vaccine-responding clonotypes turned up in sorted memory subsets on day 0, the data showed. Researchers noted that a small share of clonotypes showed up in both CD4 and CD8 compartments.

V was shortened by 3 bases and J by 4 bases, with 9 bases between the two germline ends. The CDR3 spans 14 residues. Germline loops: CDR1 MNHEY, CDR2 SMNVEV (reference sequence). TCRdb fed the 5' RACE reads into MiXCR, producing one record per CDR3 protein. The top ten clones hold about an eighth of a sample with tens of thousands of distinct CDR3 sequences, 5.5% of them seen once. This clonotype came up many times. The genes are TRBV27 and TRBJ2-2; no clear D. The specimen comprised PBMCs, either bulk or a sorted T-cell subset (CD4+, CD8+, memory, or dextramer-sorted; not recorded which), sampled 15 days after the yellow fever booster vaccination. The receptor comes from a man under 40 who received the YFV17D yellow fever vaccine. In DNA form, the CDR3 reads TGTGCCAGCAGTTTTGGGCAGCTCACCGGGGAGCTGTTTTTT. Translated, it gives CASSFGQLTGELFF.